The text below deals with one T cell receptor (beta chain). This clonotype has ten or more counts. Its antigen remains unidentified. Per-base quality was not reported, and no clone a single base away is much larger than it. The listed sequencing device is Illumina HiSeq 1500. In TCRdb, the public reads were trimmed at Q25 with fastp and aligned with MiXCR, with productive beta chains retained. Each entry merges the rows of one CDR3 protein and shows their most common DNA and genes. The sample profile shows some 450,000 distinct CDR3 sequences; approximately 30% of them were found once. Clones ranked in the top ten supply roughly an eighth of the sample. This entry is derived from a study of T cell repertoires in cytomegalovirus infection (dated by TCRdb to about 2019). About the full investigation: Because public TCR beta signatures pointed to carriage of CMV infection together with the matching HLA type, the HLA type of each donor mattered for the analysis.

Study-wide findings and limitations: Cumulative frequency of public TCR beta family members discriminated carriers of CMV infection plus the relevant HLA type in this cohort and an independent roughly 330-donor cohort. The ex vivo response was dominated by HLA-C-restricted CMV-specific TCR beta clonotypes, which also provided the single most frequent clonotype in two of eight donors.

There are 14 amino acids in the CDR3, from cysteine to phenylalanine inclusive. Left in the record is the CDR3 DNA by itself, 42 bases read in frame from the first base. V ends up 7 bases short and J 6 bases short, with an unmatched junction base count of 6. The germline V gene provides CDR1 MDHEN and CDR2 SYDVKM. Sequencing was done on a sample of PBMCs. This clonotype was obtained from a human donor in good health (CMV status not recorded). Some clones in this sample may be carry-over from other donors' samples. The chain uses TRBV28 and TRBJ1-1; TRBD1 lines up with 12 middle nucleotides. This receptor has the CDR3 CASIWGTGGSEAFF. The bases read TGTGCCAGCATATGGGGGACAGGGGGCTCTGAAGCTTTCTTT. Reference TRBV28 and TRBJ1-1 proteins supply the regions before and after the CDR3; the full variable domain is: DVKVTQSSRYLVKRTGEKVFLECVQDMDHENMFWYRQDPGLGLRLIYFSYDVKMKEKGDIPEGYSVSREKKERFSLILESASTNQTSMYLCASIWGTGGSEAFFGQGTRLTVV.